Each of the 7 T cell receptor beta chains below was sequenced from the same sample in a study of blood T cell repertoires in COVID-19. TCRdb's table, derived via immunoSEQ multiplex PCR, lists solely in-frame clones and lacks some. The table includes about 250,000 clones, about 85% detected once. The material sequenced was PBMCs or T cells enriched from blood (not recorded which). Every receptor here comes from a woman in her fifties or sixties who had recovered from COVID-19.

This chain joins TRBV7-2 and TRBJ2-7; D unclear. V lost 0 bases to trimming and J lost 10 bases, with 10 bases between them. The CDR3 length is 12 residues. Germline V gives CDR1 SGHTA, CDR2 FQGNSA. The CDR3 loop is CASSLAGPGQYF. In nucleotides, the CDR3 is TGTGCCAGCAGCTTAGCAGGTCCAGGACAGTACTTC. Full variable domain (rest looked up from reference TRBV7-2 and TRBJ2-7): GAGVSQSPSNKVTEKGKDVELRCDPISGHTALYWYRQSLGQGLEFLIYFQGNSAPDKSGLPSDRFSAERTGGSVSTLTIQRTQQEDSAVYLCASSLAGPGQYFGPGTRLTVT.

This chain joins TRBV11-2 and TRBJ1-1; no clear D gene. Looked up from germline, CDR1 is SGHAT and CDR2 is FQNNGV. Trimming left V 6 bases short and J 0 bases short, with 8 bases between. This CDR3 is 13 amino acids long. As DNA, the CDR3 is TGTGCCAGCAGTCTGGGCATGAACACTGAAGCTTTCTTT. This gives the protein CASSLGMNTEAFF.

The chain employs TRBV27 and TRBJ2-7; 8 bases agree with TRBD2. The CDR3 loop spans 15 amino acids. Germline values: CDR1 MNHEY, CDR2 SMNVEV (reference sequence). Trimming took 5 bases from V and 0 from J; bases not matched to a gene: 6. CDR3 sequence reads: CASSRLREDSYEQYF. The CDR3 DNA sequence: TGTGCCAGCAGTCGTTTGCGGGAGGACTCCTACGAGCAGTACTTC.

This chain joins TRBV30 and TRBJ1-4; 8 bases line up with TRBD1. CDR3 length: 17 residues. The J segment lost 7 bases and the V segment lost 0 bases, leaving 13 bases of the junction unmatched. Germline loops: CDR1 GTSNPN, CDR2 SVGIG (reference sequence). The CDR3 DNA follows: TGTGCCTGGAGTGTCGGTTTAGTGCCACAGGGGGGTGAAAAACTGTTTTTT. It translates to CAWSVGLVPQGGEKLFF.

V is TRBV28 and J is TRBJ1-3; weak D call: TRBD1 (5 bases). The germline gives CDR1 MDHEN, CDR2 SYDVKM. Trimming shortened V by 5 bases and J by 3 bases, and 11 bases separated the two germline ends. The CDR3 is made up of 14 amino acids. The CDR3 bases are TGTGCCAGCAGTCCCCAGGGTGTTGGAAACACCATATATTTT. Its translation: CASSPQGVGNTIYF.

Concerning this clone itself: A junction boundary mismatches the germline segment, possibly from a read error. This chain uses TRBV7-7 with TRBJ2-3; 8 positions match TRBD2. Germline V gives CDR1 SSHAT, CDR2 FNYEAQ (reference sequence). There are 17 residues in the CDR3. The chain's CDR3 is CASSLGARGRKTDTQYF. CDR3 in DNA: TGTGCTAGCAGCTTAGGAGCCCGCGGGAGGAAGACAGATACGCAGTATTTT.

This chain joins TRBV21-1 and TRBJ2-3; the DNA was not compared with TRBD1, the D call given in the table. TRBV21-1 is assigned pseudogene status. The length of the CDR3 is 15 residues. CDR3 amino acids: CASNPGTGGGNTQYF. CDR3 nucleotide sequence: TGTGCCAGCAATCCCGGGACAGGGGGCGGGAATACGCAGTATTTT.